This entry lists 2 T cell receptor beta chains sequenced from one sample in a study of control samples from healthy donors and cancer patients. Sequencing used immunoSEQ multiplex PCR; TCRdb keeps in-frame clones, though not all of them. Of around 180,000 clones listed, around 88% are singletons. Sequencing was carried out using blood. The source is a woman under 40 in good health.

V gene TRBV5-4 combines with J gene TRBJ1-4; D call uncertain. The V end lost 3 bases, the J end lost 5 bases, and 20 bases lay between the germline ends. This CDR3 comprises 17 residues. Germline V CDR1 and CDR2: SGHNT, YYREEE (reference sequence). The CDR3 DNA sequence: TGTGCCAGCAGCTCGGGAGTTAGGGCAAAAGGAAATGAAAAACTGTTTTTT. Amino acids: CASSSGVRAKGNEKLFF.

This clone has more than one count but fewer than ten. This chain uses TRBV12-3 or TRBV12-4 with TRBJ2-7; D not resolved. V lost 1 base, J lost 0 bases, and 4 bases lay in between. The CDR3 extends over 13 amino acids. CDR3 nucleotides: TGTGCCAGCAGTTTAGGGGTCTCCTACGAGCAGTACTTC. Its protein is CASSLGVSYEQYF.